The rows below give T cell receptor beta chains drawn from one sample of a study of T cell responses to AZD1222 COVID-19 vaccine. TCRdb's copy holds only in-frame clones and misses some; the assay was immunoSEQ multiplex PCR. The table lists 95,000 to 150,000 clones, about 90% of them singletons, with about 5.2% in the top ten. The material was peripheral blood, obtained on day 0 of AZD1222 vaccination. Source of these receptors: an adult in good health. The CDR3 runs from the conserved cysteine through the conserved F or W. Fields, in order: J gene, clone size, V gene, D gene, CDR3 protein, CDR3 DNA. D genes are given only for firm matches. Some rows have no size entry. The others give once, few or many, or a class for an expanded clone.

J: TRBJ1-1
size: -
V: TRBV10-3
D: -
CDR3: CAISEQNREGGTEAFF
DNA: TGTGCCATCAGTGAACAAAACAGGGAAGGGGGAACTGAAGCTTTCTTT

J: TRBJ1-2
size: -
V: TRBV30
D: -
CDR3: CAWSSPGRGPYGYTF
DNA: TGTGCCTGGAGCTCGCCGGGAAGAGGGCCCTATGGCTACACCTTC

J: TRBJ1-1
size: few
V: TRBV7-9
D: -
CDR3: CASSLDRAGNTEAFF
DNA: TGTGCCAGCAGCTTAGATAGAGCGGGGAACACTGAAGCTTTCTTT

J: TRBJ1-5
size: -
V: TRBV6-1
D: -
CDR3: CASSERQAYQPQHF
DNA: TGTGCCAGCAGTGAACGACAGGCCTATCAGCCCCAGCATTTT

J: TRBJ2-7
size: -
V: TRBV19
D: -
CDR3: CASSPGRGREDEQYF
DNA: TGTGCCAGTAGTCCCGGGAGGGGGCGAGAGGACGAGCAGTACTTC

J: TRBJ1-2
size: -
V: TRBV30
D: -
CDR3: CAFAQSNYGYTF
DNA: TGTGCCTTTGCGCAGAGTAACTATGGCTACACCTTC

J: TRBJ2-2
size: -
V: TRBV30
D: TRBD1
CDR3: CAWSVGTGLTGELFF
DNA: TGTGCCTGGAGTGTAGGGACAGGGTTGACCGGGGAGCTGTTTTTT

J: TRBJ1-6
size: -
V: TRBV5-5
D: -
CDR3: CASSLEGQMNSPLHF
DNA: TGTGCCAGCAGCTTGGAGGGACAAATGAATTCACCCCTCCACTTT

J: TRBJ2-7
size: few
V: TRBV2
D: TRBD1
CDR3: CASLRPSGTGGEQYF
DNA: TGTGCCAGCCTTCGCCCTTCCGGGACAGGGGGAGAGCAGTACTTC

J: TRBJ2-2
size: -
V: TRBV5-1
D: -
CDR3: CASSADWGSGELFF
DNA: TGCGCCAGCAGCGCCGACTGGGGCAGCGGGGAGCTGTTTTTT

J: TRBJ2-2
size: once
V: TRBV10-2
D: -
CDR3: CASSDPLTATGELFF
DNA: TGCGCCAGCAGTGACCCTTTGACAGCCACCGGGGAGCTGTTTTTT

J: TRBJ1-2
size: -
V: TRBV7-9
D: -
CDR3: CASSSNLGGPLYGYTF
DNA: TGTGCCAGCAGCTCCAACCTAGGGGGTCCCCTCTATGGCTACACCTTC

J: TRBJ2-7
size: -
V: TRBV19
D: -
CDR3: CASSIGARGRSLEKSYEQYF
DNA: TGTGCCAGTAGTATAGGAGCCAGGGGAAGGTCGTTGGAGAAATCCTACGAGCAGTACTTC

J: TRBJ1-5
size: -
V: TRBV30
D: -
CDR3: CAWSVRGAQPQHF
DNA: TGTGCCTGGAGTGTTCGGGGGGCCCAGCCCCAGCATTTT

J: TRBJ2-4
size: -
V: TRBV30
D: -
CDR3: CAWSVPRQESGGSAKNIQYF
DNA: TGTGCCTGGAGTGTACCTCGACAGGAATCCGGCGGCTCGGCCAAAAACATTCAGTACTTC

J: TRBJ2-7
size: -
V: TRBV30
D: TRBD2
CDR3: CAWRTGGRNEQYF
DNA: TGTGCCTGGAGAACGGGGGGAAGGAACGAGCAGTACTTC

J: TRBJ1-2
size: -
V: TRBV2
D: -
CDR3: CASSDSAGQPHRGYTF
DNA: TGTGCCAGCAGTGATTCGGCAGGGCAGCCCCACCGCGGCTACACCTTC

J: TRBJ1-6
size: -
V: TRBV29-1
D: -
CDR3: CSGLADSPLHF
DNA: TGCAGCGGACTGGCAGATTCACCCCTCCACTTT

J: TRBJ1-3
size: few
V: TRBV9
D: -
CDR3: CASSVDSRQSGNTIYF
DNA: TGTGCCAGCAGCGTAGATTCCCGACAGAGCGGAAACACCATATATTTT

J: TRBJ2-1
size: -
V: TRBV10-2
D: TRBD1
CDR3: CASREGQGVSYNEQFF
DNA: TGCGCCAGCAGGGAAGGACAGGGGGTATCCTACAATGAGCAGTTCTTC

J: TRBJ2-7
size: -
V: TRBV29-1
D: -
CDR3: CSVEQGGEQYF
DNA: TGCAGCGTTGAACAGGGTGGCGAGCAGTACTTC

J: TRBJ1-6
size: -
V: TRBV28
D: -
CDR3: CASSYPDHNSPLHF
DNA: TGTGCCAGCAGTTACCCAGATCATAATTCACCCCTCCACTTT

J: TRBJ1-5
size: -
V: TRBV2
D: -
CDR3: CASSSGLGVLSNQPQHF
DNA: TGTGCCAGCAGTAGTGGGTTGGGGGTTTTAAGCAATCAGCCCCAGCATTTT

J: TRBJ1-5
size: once
V: TRBV6-5
D: -
CDR3: CASNAQPQHF
DNA: TGTGCCAGCAATGCTCAGCCCCAGCATTTT

J: TRBJ2-7
size: once
V: TRBV9
D: -
CDR3: CASSSTPDSYEQYF
DNA: TGTGCCAGCAGCTCGACCCCCGACTCCTACGAGCAGTACTTC

J: TRBJ2-7
size: -
V: TRBV6-5
D: TRBD2
CDR3: CASRGPGLTHEQYF
DNA: TGTGCCAGCAGGGGACCGGGACTAACCCACGAGCAGTACTTC

J: TRBJ2-3
size: -
V: TRBV19
D: -
CDR3: CASSIGNRTGTDTQYF
DNA: TGTGCCAGTAGTATCGGAAACAGGACTGGCACAGATACGCAGTATTTT

J: TRBJ1-2
size: once
V: TRBV11-2
D: -
CDR3: CASSNHRAPGYGYTF
DNA: TGTGCCAGCAGCAACCACAGGGCCCCGGGTTATGGCTACACCTTC

J: TRBJ1-4
size: -
V: TRBV3-1/TRBV3-2
D: TRBD1
CDR3: CASSQYGQGGEKLFF
DNA: TGTGCCAGCAGCCAGTACGGACAGGGTGGGGAAAAACTGTTTTTT

J: TRBJ1-5
size: -
V: TRBV27
D: TRBD1
CDR3: CASSSDREYQPQHF
DNA: TGTGCCAGCAGTTCCGACAGGGAGTATCAGCCCCAGCATTTT

J: TRBJ2-1
size: -
V: TRBV28
D: -
CDR3: CASSLSGLEQFF
DNA: TGTGCCAGCAGTTTATCTGGGCTTGAGCAGTTCTTC

J: TRBJ1-2
size: -
V: TRBV6-1
D: TRBD1
CDR3: CASSDQGAFDGYTF
DNA: TGTGCCAGCAGTGACCAGGGGGCCTTCGATGGCTACACCTTC

J: TRBJ1-5
size: -
V: TRBV12-5
D: TRBD1
CDR3: CASGFSAGGTIVAQPQHF
DNA: TGTGCTAGTGGTTTTTCGGCAGGGGGCACTATCGTTGCTCAGCCCCAGCATTTT

J: TRBJ2-1
size: -
V: TRBV5-4
D: TRBD2
CDR3: CASSLARSGRVNEQFF
DNA: TGTGCCAGCAGCTTGGCTCGGAGCGGGAGAGTGAATGAGCAGTTCTTC

J: TRBJ1-1
size: -
V: TRBV6-1
D: -
CDR3: CASSETLNTEAFF
DNA: TGTGCCAGCAGTGAAACACTGAACACTGAAGCTTTCTTT

J: TRBJ1-6
size: -
V: TRBV7-9
D: -
CDR3: CASSFSGENSPLHF
DNA: TGTGCCAGCAGCTTCTCCGGGGAGAATTCACCCCTCCACTTT

J: TRBJ1-1
size: once
V: TRBV9
D: -
CDR3: CASSALGGGATEAFF
DNA: TGTGCCAGCAGCGCCTTAGGTGGTGGGGCGACTGAAGCTTTCTTT

J: TRBJ1-1
size: -
V: TRBV5-1
D: -
CDR3: CASSNTTRGMGTEAFF
DNA: TGCGCCAGCAGCAACACTACCAGGGGTATGGGGACTGAAGCTTTCTTT

J: TRBJ2-7
size: -
V: TRBV30
D: TRBD1
CDR3: CAWSPFLSGTGSYEQYF
DNA: TGTGCCTGGAGTCCATTCCTTTCCGGGACAGGCTCCTACGAGCAGTACTTC

J: TRBJ1-6
size: -
V: TRBV5-1
D: -
CDR3: CASSSSSYNSPLHF
DNA: TGCGCCAGCAGTAGCAGCTCCTATAATTCACCCCTCCACTTT

J: TRBJ1-3
size: -
V: TRBV15
D: TRBD1
CDR3: CATRRQGYGNTIYF
DNA: TGTGCCACCAGAAGACAGGGATACGGAAACACCATATATTTT

J: TRBJ1-4
size: -
V: TRBV7-9
D: -
CDR3: CASSSTVPYEKLFF
DNA: TGTGCCAGCAGCTCGACCGTTCCTTACGAAAAACTGTTTTTT

J: TRBJ1-4
size: -
V: TRBV19
D: -
CDR3: CASSNRINEKLFF
DNA: TGTGCCAGTAGTAACAGAATTAATGAAAAACTGTTTTTT

J: TRBJ1-4
size: -
V: TRBV7-9
D: TRBD1
CDR3: CASRADRGANEKLFF
DNA: TGTGCCAGCAGGGCGGACAGGGGAGCTAATGAAAAACTGTTTTTT

J: TRBJ2-1
size: -
V: TRBV27
D: -
CDR3: CASSFWGSNNEQFF
DNA: TGTGCCAGCAGTTTCTGGGGCTCTAACAATGAGCAGTTCTTC

J: TRBJ1-5
size: -
V: TRBV30
D: -
CDR3: CAWSPNMDSNQPQHF
DNA: TGTGCCTGGAGTCCAAACATGGATAGCAATCAGCCCCAGCATTTT

J: TRBJ2-1
size: -
V: TRBV6-6
D: -
CDR3: CASSYGQDSREQFF
DNA: TGTGCCAGCAGTTACGGTCAGGACAGTAGGGAGCAGTTCTTC

J: TRBJ2-5
size: -
V: TRBV5-6
D: -
CDR3: CASSNSPQETQYF
DNA: TGTGCCAGCAGTAACAGCCCCCAAGAGACCCAGTACTTC

J: TRBJ2-7
size: -
V: TRBV15
D: -
CDR3: CATSRDTGGLIEQYF
DNA: TGTGCCACCAGCAGAGATACGGGGGGCCTTATAGAGCAGTACTTC

J: TRBJ1-2
size: -
V: TRBV6-5
D: -
CDR3: CASSYQAWADRGYTF
DNA: TGTGCCAGCAGTTATCAGGCTTGGGCAGACCGGGGCTACACCTTC